Presented here are 22 T cell receptor beta chains from one specimen sequenced in a study of tumor-infiltrating lymphocytes in primary liver carcinoma. Using a constant-region primer together with ProtoScript II reverse transcriptase, TCR beta cDNA was made from about 500 ng of total RNA. Generation of the TCR beta libraries relied on three nested multiplex PCR rounds using slightly modified ARM-PCR. The first two PCR rounds, roughly 9 cycles each, used TRBV1-TRBV30 forward primers and a C-beta reverse primer. TCRdb passed the multiplex PCR reads through MiXCR, listing each CDR3 protein once. The repertoire holds 60,000 or so distinct CDR3 sequences, 65% to 80% seen once, with about 56% in the top ten. Unsorted bulk tissue, about 18-31 mg of it, served as the source for co-extraction of RNA and DNA. Material for sequencing was liver tumor tissue from sampling region 2. Subset noted: tumor region T2, inferior pole. The receptors were gathered from a man between 35 and 55 years old with primary liver carcinoma and hepatitis B virus infection.

With respect to this clonotype: Germline is not matched at one junction end, which may reflect a read error. This rearrangement joins TRBV11-1 to TRBJ1-6; TRBD1 is a possible D gene (5 bases). The CDR3 is 13 residues long. CDR1 SGHAT and CDR2 FQDESV come from the germline V gene (reference sequence). The CDR3 protein is CASSWTLVSPLQF. In nucleotides, the CDR3 is TGTGCCAGCAGCTGGACACTGGTTTCACCCCTCCAGTTT.

This clonotype was observed once. The rearrangement links TRBV6-5 to TRBJ2-7, with 7 bases identical to TRBD2. This CDR3 has 14 residues. V was pared by 8 bases and J by 3 bases, with 10 bases of the junction left unmatched. In germline, CDR1 is MNHEY, CDR2 SVGAGI. CDR3 sequence (DNA): TGTGCCAGCCCTACTAGCGAGACGGTCTACGAGCAGTACTTC. Translating gives CASPTSETVYEQYF.

CDR3 loop: CSARFNCEQYF. As DNA, the CDR3 is TGCAGCGCAAGGTTCAACTGCGAGCAGTACTTC. This chain uses TRBV29-1 with TRBJ2-7; D gene ambiguous. Looked up from germline, CDR1 is SQVTM and CDR2 is ANQGSEA. Trimming removed 7 bases from V and 6 bases from J, with 13 bases in between. The CDR3 is 11 amino acids.

Worth noting for this clonotype: The junction shows a germline mismatch at one end, possibly a read error. The rearrangement joins TRBV6-5 to TRBJ2-6, with D tentatively TRBD1 or TRBD2 (6 bases each). Germline V CDR1 and CDR2: MNHEY, SVGAGI. This CDR3 comprises 13 residues. In DNA form, the CDR3 reads TGTGCAAGCACAGAGTGGGGGGCCAACGTCCCGACTTTC. It is translated as CASTEWGANVPTF.

This clonotype was counted at least ten times. The J gene is TRBJ2-1, the V gene TRBV10-3, with 15 bases that match TRBD2. CDR1 is ENHRY and CDR2 is SYGVKD in the germline V gene. V shed 4 bases, J shed 1 base, and the junction held 5 bases outside the gene matches. The CDR3 loop spans 18 amino acids. CDR3: CAISAGLAGGLSYNEQFF. CDR3 nucleotides: TGTGCCATCAGTGCAGGACTAGCGGGAGGGCTATCCTACAATGAGCAGTTCTTC.

A note on this clonotype: The conserved phenylalanine or tryptophan is not found at the CDR3 terminus, so this likely reflects a read error. V is TRBV6-2 or TRBV6-3 and J is TRBJ1-4; 8 bases fit TRBD1. The germline V gene encodes CDR1 MNHEY and CDR2 SVGEGT. The CDR3 has 14 residues. The CDR3 DNA reads as TGTGCCGGCAGTTTACGACAGGGGAATGAAAAACTGTTTTTG. This sequence encodes CAGSLRQGNEKLFL.

This chain uses TRBV29-1 with TRBJ1-3, with D maybe TRBD1 (5 bases). Trimming stripped 8 bases from V and 3 bases from J, with 17 bases between. Germline V gene sequence: CDR1 SQVTM, CDR2 ANQGSEA. This CDR3 contains 14 residues. The DNA for the CDR3 is TGCAGCTTACGGGGGGGTAGTCATGGAAACACCATATATTTT. It codes for CSLRGGSHGNTIYF. Full variable domain (missing parts from reference TRBV29-1 and TRBJ1-3): SAVISQKPSRDICQRGTSLTIQCQVDSQVTMMFWYRQQPGQSLTLIATANQGSEATYESGFVIDKFPISRPNLTFSTLTVSNMSPEDSSIYLCSLRGGSHGNTIYFGEGSWLTVV.

Notes on this clonotype: The final CDR3 position lacks the conserved phenylalanine or tryptophan, pointing to a likely read error. The chain combines TRBV11-2 with TRBJ2-3; TRBD2 might be the D (6 bases). CDR1 and CDR2 from the germline V gene are SGHAT and FQNNGV. The CDR3 totals 13 residues. V was shortened by 5 bases and J by 7 bases, with 13 bases between the two germline ends. In nucleotides, the CDR3 is TGTGCCAGCAGCCGGGGGACCACTAATACGCAGTATGTT. Encoded protein: CASSRGTTNTQYV.

Comments on this clonotype: One junction end does not reproduce the germline sequence, and a read error may be involved. As DNA, the CDR3 is TGTGCGAGCAGCTTGACATTAGGAGGGGTGAACACCGGGGAGCTGTTTTTT. Amino acids: CASSLTLGGVNTGELFF. V usage is TRBV11-2 and J usage is TRBJ2-2; D perhaps matches TRBD2 (6 bases). From germline, CDR1 is SGHAT and CDR2 FQNNGV. The CDR3 length is 17 residues.

The chain uses TRBV12-3 or TRBV12-4 and TRBJ1-5; no clear D gene. The DNA end favors TRBJ2-3, so the J call may be wrong. The CDR3 covers 15 residues. The CDR3 DNA reads as TGTGCCAGCAGTTTTGGGCAAGGAAGTAATCGGCCCCAGTATTTT. The encoded protein is CASSFGQGSNRPQYF.

The V call is TRBV11-2, the J call TRBJ1-1; D call uncertain. CDR1 is SGHAT, CDR2 FQNNGV, per germline. CDR3 length equals 13 residues. The CDR3 region has the DNA TGTGCAAGCGGCTTAGTAGACAACACTGAAGCTTTCTTT. The encoded protein is CASGLVDNTEAFF.

With respect to this clonotype: A much larger clone lies one base from this, so it may be a read error. The chain's CDR3 is CASNQDSPTQYF. The CDR3 nucleotides read TGCGCCAGCAACCAAGATTCCCCGACCCAGTACTTC. The chain has TRBV4-1 and TRBJ2-5, with unresolved D. CDR1 is MGHRA and CDR2 is YSYEKL in the germline V gene. The CDR3 is 12 residues long.

The chain employs TRBV4-1 and TRBJ2-1; D possibly corresponds to TRBD2 (6 bases). Trimming removed 3 bases from V and 9 bases from J, with 24 bases in between. CDR1 MGHRA and CDR2 YSYEKL come from the germline V gene. The CDR3 contains 17 residues. The CDR3 spells CASSHYYRDGGSGEQFF. DNA for the CDR3: TGCGCCAGCAGCCATTACTACCGGGACGGGGGATCGGGTGAGCAGTTCTTC.

Concerning this clonotype itself: The conserved phenylalanine or tryptophan is not found at the CDR3 terminus, so this likely reflects a read error. The V call is TRBV6-5, the J call TRBJ2-1, with TRBD1 matching 9 bases. Germline loops: CDR1 MNHEY, CDR2 SVGAGI. The CDR3 runs 14 residues. The CDR3 reads CASSYLTGGNGQFL. The CDR3 nucleotides read TGTGCCAGCAGCTACCTCACAGGGGGCAATGGGCAGTTCCTC.

About this clonotype: A much larger clone differs by one base, so this may be a read error. The genes are TRBV7-3 and TRBJ2-1, with 7 positions matching TRBD2. The CDR3 has 14 amino acids. The germline V gene has CDR1 SGHTA and CDR2 FQGTGA. CDR3 in DNA: TGTGCCAGCAGCTCATCACTAGCGAACAATGAGCAGTCCTTC. Protein sequence: CASSSSLANNEQSF.

Points on this clonotype: The junction differs from germline at one of its ends, possibly a read error. The CDR3 nucleotides are TGTGTCAGCTGTCCAGTTTCCACGGACACCGGGGAGCTGTTTTTT. It translates to CVSCPVSTDTGELFF. The chain has TRBV6-5 and TRBJ2-2, with D uncertain. The CDR3 runs to 15 residues. CDR1 is MNHEY, CDR2 SVGAGI, per germline.

CDR3 nucleotides: TGCAGCGTTCTTGGCTCCGTGGAATCCAAGTACTTC. Translation: CSVLGSVESKYF. The chain has TRBV29-1 and TRBJ2-5; D is ambiguous. V lost 5 bases and J 12 bases, leaving 19 bases between the germline ends. Germline CDR1 SQVTM, CDR2 ANQGSEA. The CDR3 spans 12 residues.

A remark on this clonotype: Likely a read error: the CDR3 ends without its conserved phenylalanine or tryptophan. CDR3 sequence reads: CASCQTPSGGKETQYL. In nucleotides, the CDR3 is TGTGCCAGCTGCCAAACTCCCAGCGGGGGGAAAGAGACCCAGTACCTC. The V gene is TRBV11-2, the J gene TRBJ2-5; 9 bases fit TRBD2. Trimming cost V 8 bases and J 3 bases; bases outside gene matches: 13. The CDR3 is made up of 16 amino acids. CDR1 is SGHAT and CDR2 is FQNNGV in the germline V gene.

This clonotype was recorded a few times. A read error is possible here, since a much larger clone lies one base away. The genes are TRBV30 and TRBJ2-2; 9 bases match TRBD1. Per germline, CDR1 GTSNPN and CDR2 SVGIG (reference sequence). This CDR3 comprises 15 residues. Here the CDR3 reads CARSFRDRVTGELFF. The CDR3, as DNA: TGTGCCCGGAGCTTCCGGGACAGGGTCACCGGGGAGCTGTTTTTT.

As concerns this clonotype: One end of the junction varies from germline; a read error may be responsible. V usage is TRBV12-3 or TRBV12-4 and J usage is TRBJ1-2; TRBD1 might be the D (6 bases). The CDR3 runs 12 residues. CDR3 nucleotides: TGTGTCAGCAACCCACAGGGTGGGGGCTACACCTTC. Protein product: CVSNPQGGGYTF.

Of note for this clonotype: At one boundary the junction diverges from the germline segment, which might be a read error. The chain is built from TRBV28 and TRBJ2-6, with TRBD1 matching over 9 bases. The CDR3 is 17 residues long. CDR1 MDHEN and CDR2 SYDVKM come from the germline V gene. The CDR3 region has the DNA TGTGCCAGCAGATCCACAGGGGGCAGCTCTGGGGCCAACGTCATGACTTTC. Amino acid sequence: CASRSTGGSSGANVMTF.

To note about this clonotype: This may be a read error, as it is one base from a much larger clone. The CDR3 DNA sequence: TGTGCCAGCAGCCAAGATGTAGGCCCCCCTGGAAACACCATATATTTT. It codes for CASSQDVGPPGNTIYF. The rearrangement joins TRBV4-2 to TRBJ1-3, with D uncertain. The CDR3 is made up of 16 amino acids. CDR1 and CDR2 from the germline V gene are LGHNA and YNFKEQ. V was clipped by 0 bases and J by 2 bases, with 11 bases between them.